These 10 T cell receptor beta chains were all obtained from the same sample, sequenced in a study of OX40 agonist ivuxolimab in advanced cancers. TCRdb keeps only in-frame clones here, not all; method: immunoSEQ multiplex PCR. Of roughly 77,000 clones listed, around 80% are singletons. Source: CD4+ or CD8+ T cells sorted from blood, taken in a trial of the OX40 agonist ivuxolimab. The receptors stem from an adult with an advanced solid tumor such as melanoma, head and neck, liver or kidney cancer.

A note on this clone: A read error may produce the germline difference seen at one junction end. The genes are TRBV30 and TRBJ2-7; 9 nucleotides line up with TRBD2. This CDR3 has 15 residues. Germline V gene data show CDR1 as GTSNPN and CDR2 as SVGIG (reference sequence). The DNA of the CDR3 is TGTGCCTGGAGTTTTAGCGGGGGTTGGTTCTACGGGCAGTACTTC. This gives the protein CAWSFSGGWFYGQYF.

This sequence joins TRBV6-1 and TRBJ1-1, with D possibly being TRBD1 (6 bases). Germline-derived CDR1 and CDR2 are MNHNS and SASEGT. V lost 6 bases, J lost 4 bases, and 12 bases lay in between. This CDR3 contains 13 residues. CDR3 sequence (DNA): TGTGCCAGCAGCGAAAGAGGGGGCACTGAAGCTTTCTTT. The encoded protein is CASSERGGTEAFF.

This sequence joins TRBV19 and TRBJ2-5, with 7 bases aligning to TRBD1. This CDR3 region has 16 residues. Germline V lookup: CDR1 LNHDA, CDR2 SQIVND (reference sequence). V dropped 8 bases and J dropped 5; count of bases not matched to a gene: 17. The CDR3 DNA reads TGTGCCAGTTCCTCAAGGGACAGTCGACCGGGGGAGACCCAGTACTTC. This gives the protein CASSSRDSRPGETQYF.

This chain's CDR3 is CASSQEPRSYGYTF. DNA of the CDR3: TGCGCCAGCAGCCAAGAACCGCGGAGCTATGGCTACACCTTC. The chain couples TRBV4-3 to TRBJ1-2; no definite D call. Deletions cut 0 bases from V and 4 bases from J, with 9 bases between. This CDR3 has 14 residues. Germline V gene data show CDR1 as LGHNA and CDR2 as YSLEER.

V usage is TRBV21-1 and J usage is TRBJ1-4. TRBV21-1 is noted as a pseudogene. The CDR3 length is 17 residues. Written as DNA, the CDR3 is TGTGCCAGCAGCAAAAAAATAGCTAAGGTGCATAATGAAAAACTGTTTTTT. Its protein product is CASSKKIAKVHNEKLFF.

The gene calls are TRBV19 and TRBJ2-7; 8 bases are shared with TRBD1. With 6 bases clipped from V and 3 bases from J, the junction kept 7 bases outside the gene matches. Germline-derived CDR1 and CDR2 are LNHDA and SQIVND (reference sequence). This CDR3 contains 14 residues. The CDR3 reads CASRKDRANYEQYF. As DNA, the CDR3 is TGTGCCAGTAGGAAGGACAGGGCCAACTACGAGCAGTACTTC. Looking up the rest from reference TRBV19 and TRBJ2-7 gives the full variable domain: DGGITQSPKYLFRKEGQNVTLSCEQNLNHDAMYWYRQDPGQGLRLIYYSQIVNDFQKGDIAEGYSVSREKKESFPLTVTSAQKNPTAFYLCASRKDRANYEQYFGPGTRLTVT.

This clone appeared once. The gene calls are TRBV28 and TRBJ1-3, with 8 bases fitting TRBD1. CDR1 is MDHEN and CDR2 is SYDVKM in the germline V gene. Losses at the gene ends were 4 bases for V and 13 bases for J; bases not matched to a gene: 6. The CDR3 has 12 residues. CDR3 region: CASSWGQAPIYF. In DNA form, the CDR3 reads TGTGCCAGCAGTTGGGGACAGGCTCCGATATATTTT.

The rearrangement uses TRBV6-5 and TRBJ1-5; TRBD1 agrees at 9 bases. Germline assignment: CDR1 MNHEY and CDR2 SVGAGI. The V gene end was trimmed by 8 bases and the J gene end by 6 bases; junction bases not matched to a gene: 8. This CDR3 contains 14 residues. The CDR3 DNA reads as TGTGCCAGCTGGGCCGGGACAGGGAGTCAGCCCCAGCATTTT. Translated, it gives CASWAGTGSQPQHF.

The V and J genes are TRBV18 and TRBJ1-6; D is uncertain. V was cut by 3 bases and J by 7 bases, with 7 bases left in between. Germline V lookup: CDR1 KGHSH, CDR2 LQKENI. The CDR3 is 13 residues long. The DNA of the CDR3 is TGTGCCAGCTCACCCGGGCCCAATTCACCCCTCCACTTT. Its translation is CASSPGPNSPLHF.

The chain employs TRBV28 and TRBJ1-4; 7 bases agree with TRBD1. V lost 3 bases and J lost 5; bases outside the gene matches: 6. The CDR3 totals 15 residues. Germline V lookup: CDR1 MDHEN, CDR2 SYDVKM. The DNA of the CDR3 is TGTGCCAGCAGTTTTTCGGGACAGAAAAATGAAAAACTGTTTTTT. Translation: CASSFSGQKNEKLFF.